This T cell receptor (beta chain) derives from a study of blood T cell repertoires in COVID-19. Study overall: The origin of the acute and convalescent COVID-19 samples was the United States, Italy and Spain.

The CDR3 loop spans 15 amino acids. With 6 bases clipped from V and 2 bases from J, the junction kept 7 bases outside the gene matches. Germline V gives CDR1 SGHVS, CDR2 FQNEAQ. Original handling: By means of reference gene primer amplification, nucleated cell counts were estimated. This table comes from immunoSEQ multiplex PCR, and its TCRdb copy is limited to in-frame clones, with some not included. Clone size and the V and J calls come from that table; the DNA yielded D and trimming. This table holds approximately 270,000 clones, about nine tenths found once. The chain links TRBV7-8 to TRBJ2-1, with TRBD2 matching over 7 bases. The sequence was collected from a man aged 35-49 years who had recovered from COVID-19. Sample: PBMCs or T cells enriched from blood (not recorded which). CDR3 bases: TGTGCCAGCAGGGGAGGGCGCCTGACCTACAATGAGCAGTTCTTC. It translates to CASRGGRLTYNEQFF.